This TCR beta chain was identified during a study of blood T cell repertoires in COVID-19. For the study at large: From the United States, Italy and Spain came samples of acute and convalescent COVID-19. The cDNA or gDNA used as material had been derived from T cells, B-cell-depleted T cells, or PBMCs.

Source study methods: Scientists estimated how many nucleated cells there were by amplifying reference gene primers. Some clones are missing from TCRdb's copy, which holds only in-frame ones; the method was immunoSEQ multiplex PCR. V, J and clone size were drawn from that table, and D and trimming were deduced from the DNA. The sample records about 180,000 clones, roughly 88% being singletons. The sequence was collected from a woman at least 80 years old with acute or convalescent COVID-19. Input material: peripheral blood.

As DNA, the CDR3 is TGTGCCAGCAGCCCGTGGGACATTGGAAACACCATATATTTT. This sequence encodes CASSPWDIGNTIYF. The chain recombines TRBV3-1 (or the pseudogene TRBV3-2) with TRBJ1-3; D might be TRBD1 (6 bases). CDR3 length equals 14 residues. Deletions cut 4 bases from V and 3 bases from J, with 10 bases between. Germline V CDR1 and CDR2: LGHDT, YNNKEL (reference sequence).